The next 22 T cell receptor beta chains were all read from a single sample in a study of molecular identifiers for immune sequencing clone quantification. TCRdb called the PCR reads again in MiXCR, with one record for every CDR3 protein. The sample shows nearly 55,000 distinct CDR3 sequences, 35% to 40% of them seen only once. The material sequenced was naive CD8+ T cells from blood, with Jurkat cell RNA spiked in. Subset defined: FACS-sorted CD8+CD4-CCR7+CD45RA+ naive T cells. The source is a human donor in good health. Some libraries in this study had Jurkat cell RNA spiked in.

For this clonotype: An end of the junction differs from the germline gene, which may be a read error. The chain uses TRBV6-6 and TRBJ2-5, with a weak D call TRBD1 (6 bases). Per germline, CDR1 MNHNY and CDR2 SVGAGI (reference sequence). CDR3 length: 13 residues. For the CDR3, the DNA is TGTGCCAGCAGTATCGTGACAACAGGGACCCAGTACTTT. It encodes CASSIVTTGTQYF.

About this clonotype itself: Compared with germline, one end of the junction differs, possibly owing to a read error. The chain links TRBV27 to TRBJ2-5; tentative D call: TRBD1 (5 bases). This CDR3 region has 13 residues. Germline V gene data show CDR1 as MNHEY and CDR2 as SMNVEV (reference sequence). CDR3 loop: CASRSSGQEAQYF. The CDR3, as DNA: TGTGCCAGCAGGAGTTCAGGGCAAGAGGCCCAGTACTTC.

This clonotype turned up a few times. The chain employs TRBV20-1 and TRBJ2-7; D unresolved. CDR1 is DFQATT and CDR2 is SNEGSKA in the germline V gene (reference sequence). The CDR3 spans 13 residues. Between the trimmed V and J ends, which lost 1 base and 1 base, there was a span of 8 bases. CDR3 amino acids: CSARAAGSYEQYF. CDR3 coding DNA: TGCAGTGCTAGAGCGGCCGGATCCTACGAGCAGTACTTC.

This clonotype was seen ten or more times. The chain joins TRBV7-9 to TRBJ2-5; D remains ambiguous. Trimming removed 1 base at V and 5 bases at J, with 5 bases between. The CDR3 length is 12 residues. Germline CDR1 is SEHNR and CDR2 is FQNEAQ (reference sequence). The CDR3 DNA follows: TGTGCCAGCAGCTTAGGTCCTGAGACCCAGTACTTC. This gives the protein CASSLGPETQYF.

This chain joins TRBV11-2 and TRBJ2-1; D ambiguous. CDR3 length: 14 amino acids. Trimming cost V 2 bases and J 2 bases, with 7 bases left between them. Germline lookup yields CDR1 SGHAT and CDR2 FQNNGV. The CDR3: CASSLFKTYNEQFF. The CDR3 bases are TGTGCCAGCAGCTTATTCAAGACCTACAATGAGCAGTTCTTC. The variable domain in full, completed from reference TRBV11-2 and TRBJ2-1, reads EAGVAQSPRYKIIEKRQSVAFWCNPISGHATLYWYQQILGQGPKLLIQFQNNGVVDDSQLPKDRFSAERLKGVDSTLKIQPAKLEDSAVYLCASSLFKTYNEQFFGPGTRLTVL.

Comments on this clonotype: A much larger clone lies one base from this, so it may be a read error. The J gene is TRBJ2-7, the V gene TRBV6-5, with TRBD2 identical over 7 bases. CDR1 and CDR2 (germline): MNHEY, SVGAGI. The junction had 13 bases not matched to a gene; V was cut back by 5 bases and J by 6 bases. This CDR3 has 15 amino acids. The CDR3 DNA is TGTGCCAGCAGTCCCCAGGAGACAACGGGGGGCGAGCAGTACGTC. It encodes CASSPQETTGGEQYV.

The chain employs TRBV24-1 and TRBJ2-3; 9 bases are a match to TRBD2. Per the germline V gene, CDR1 is KGHDR and CDR2 is SFDVKD. This CDR3 spans 16 amino acids. The V segment lost 3 bases and the J segment 3 bases; nucleotides outside the gene matches: 6. The CDR3 DNA is TGTGCCACCAGTGATGCTAGCGGGACCACAACAGATACGCAGTATTTT. Translation: CATSDASGTTTDTQYF.

In the case of this clonotype: A much larger clone lies one base from this, so it may be a read error. The J gene is TRBJ2-3, the V gene TRBV29-1, with D perhaps given as TRBD1 or TRBD2 (6 bases each). CDR1 SQVTM and CDR2 ANQGSEA come from the germline V gene. The CDR3 loop spans 13 amino acids. With 7 bases removed from V and 6 bases from J, the gap between germline ends came to 17 bases. The CDR3 coding sequence is TGCAGCGATGATCGGAGGGGGATGGATACGCAGTATTTT. It translates to CSDDRRGMDTQYF.

This chain links TRBV11-2 with TRBJ2-1; 9 bases agree with TRBD2. From germline, CDR1 is SGHAT and CDR2 FQNNGV. V shed 5 bases, J shed 6 bases, and the junction held 17 bases outside the gene matches. This CDR3 comprises 18 residues. The CDR3 DNA reads as TGTGCCAGCAGCCCCAACCATAGCGGGAGTGAGGGGAGCAATGAGCAGTTCTTC. Amino acids: CASSPNHSGSEGSNEQFF.

A note on this clonotype: A much larger clone is a single base away; this may be a read error. The chain employs TRBV11-2 and TRBJ2-3; D is unclear. The CDR3 spans 13 residues. Per the germline V gene, CDR1 is SGHAT and CDR2 is FQNNGV. CDR3 coding DNA: TGTGCCAGCAGCTTGGGGTTCACAGATACGCAGAATTTT. Translating gives CASSLGFTDTQNF.

The rearrangement links TRBV20-1 to TRBJ2-1; D is undetermined. V lost 7 bases, J lost 2 bases, and 9 bases lay in between. CDR3 length: 12 amino acids. Germline loops: CDR1 DFQATT, CDR2 SNEGSKA (reference sequence). The CDR3 DNA sequence: TGCAGTGTTCTAGTCCCCTACAATGAGCAGTTCTTC. This gives the protein CSVLVPYNEQFF.

Concerning this clonotype itself: A much larger clone lies one base from this, so it may be a read error. This chain connects TRBV2 to TRBJ2-3; tentatively, D is TRBD2 (6 bases). The V and J ends lost 7 bases and 10 bases respectively, with 30 bases between them. Germline CDR1 is SNHLY and CDR2 is FYNNEI. This CDR3 comprises 17 residues. The CDR3 DNA sequence: TGTGCCAGCACCCCCGGGTGGCCTAGCGATTGGGGGAATTCGCAGTATTTT. Its protein product is CASTPGWPSDWGNSQYF. The complete variable domain, with remaining parts taken from reference TRBV2 and TRBJ2-3, reads EPEVTQTPSHQVTQMGQEVILRCVPISNHLYFYWYRQILGQKVEFLVSFYNNEISEKSEIFDDQFSVERPDGSNFTLKIRSTKLEDSAMYFCASTPGWPSDWGNSQYFGPGTRLTVL.

By share, this clonotype ranks as medium-sized. The genes are TRBV28 and TRBJ2-7, with a tentative D call TRBD2 (5 bases). CDR1 MDHEN and CDR2 SYDVKM come from the germline V gene. The V gene lost 6 bases and the J gene lost 5 bases, with 8 bases spanning the gap. The CDR3 sequence is 11 residues long. The CDR3: CASSSSHEQYF. The CDR3 DNA reads TGTGCCAGCAGCTCTAGCCACGAGCAGTACTTC.

This rearrangement joins TRBV2 to TRBJ1-1; tentative D call: TRBD1 (5 bases). Trimming removed 3 bases at V and 5 bases at J, with 7 bases between. This CDR3 contains 12 residues. CDR1 is SNHLY, CDR2 FYNNEI, per germline. The CDR3 DNA is TGTGCCAGCAGTGAGGGGGATACTGAAGCTTTCTTT. As protein: CASSEGDTEAFF.

This clonotype was recorded many times. The chain employs TRBV28 and TRBJ2-6; TRBD2 is a possible D gene (5 bases). The CDR3 spans 17 residues. Germline assignment: CDR1 MDHEN and CDR2 SYDVKM. The V end was cut by 8 bases, the J end by 1 base, with 18 bases between. The CDR3 nucleotides read TGTGCCAGCCACGGAGGAGCCATCCTGTCTGGGGCCAACGTCCTGACTTTC. Amino acid sequence: CASHGGAILSGANVLTF.

On this clonotype itself: The junction departs from the called germline gene at one end, perhaps through a read error. V is TRBV7-9 and J is TRBJ2-1; D is possibly TRBD1 (5 bases). This CDR3 has 16 amino acids. The germline CDR1 and CDR2 sequences are SEHNR and FQNEAQ (reference sequence). Here the CDR3 DNA reads TGTGCCAGCAGCGAGTTCAGGGAAAGCTCCTACAATGAGCAGTCCTTC. Protein sequence: CASSEFRESSYNEQSF.

As concerns this clonotype: A much larger clone differs from this one at a single base, so this may be a read error. The chain is built from TRBV5-6 and TRBJ2-7; no firm D call. Germline V CDR1 and CDR2: SGHDT, YYEEEE. The CDR3 is made up of 13 amino acids. CDR3 DNA: TGTGCCAGCAGCGCCGGTGTGCCCATCGAGCGGTACTTC. Amino acids: CASSAGVPIERYF.

This clonotype is medium-sized by share. The V call is TRBV13, the J call TRBJ2-7, with D tentatively TRBD1 or TRBD2 (5 bases each). Deletions cut 5 bases from V and 7 bases from J, with 18 bases between. Looked up from germline, CDR1 is PRHDT and CDR2 is FYEKMQ (reference sequence). The CDR3 extends over 14 amino acids. CDR3 loop: CASSLEGHTGEQYF. Here the CDR3 DNA reads TGTGCCAGCAGCCTAGAAGGACACACGGGGGAGCAGTACTTC.

V and J are TRBV2 and TRBJ1-5, with a weak D call TRBD1 (5 bases). Germline-derived CDR1 and CDR2 are SNHLY and FYNNEI. V lost 7 bases and J lost 1, with 8 bases in between. There are 13 residues in the CDR3. CDR3: CASKQDSNQPQHF. CDR3 bases: TGTGCCAGCAAACAGGACAGCAATCAGCCCCAGCATTTT.

Details on this clonotype: A much bigger clone sits one base away, suggesting this may be a read error. The chain links TRBV2 to TRBJ1-1; D gene unclear. Germline CDR1 and CDR2: SNHLY and FYNNEI. This CDR3 is 14 amino acids long. The chain's CDR3 is CAGSVPFGNTEAFF. CDR3 nucleotides: TGTGCCGGCAGTGTCCCTTTCGGTAACACTGAAGCTTTCTTT.

As concerns this clonotype: The conserved closing phenylalanine or tryptophan is absent in this CDR3, likely reflecting a read error. The chain employs TRBV6-5 and TRBJ2-6; the D gene could be TRBD1 or TRBD2 (7 bases each). CDR3 length: 18 residues. In germline, CDR1 is MNHEY, CDR2 SVGAGI. Trimming removed 7 bases at V and 0 bases at J, with 19 bases between. CDR3 coding DNA: TGTGCCAGCAAATACCGCAGGGGGGGTTTCTCTGGGGCCAACGTCCTGACTTAC. This gives the protein CASKYRRGGFSGANVLTY.

The sample holds a few counts of this clonotype. This sequence joins TRBV28 and TRBJ2-7; 9 bases are shared with TRBD1. V dropped 6 bases and J dropped 6; count of bases not matched to a gene: 9. This CDR3 spans 14 amino acids. Germline CDR1 and CDR2: MDHEN and SYDVKM. The DNA for the CDR3 is TGTGCCAGCAGCTCTCGGGACAGGGTCCGCGAGCAGTACTTC. The encoded protein is CASSSRDRVREQYF.